This is a list of T cell receptor beta chains from one sample in a study of blood T cells in healthy people across ages. Using its own MiXCR run on the 5' RACE reads, TCRdb lists one record per CDR3 protein. Among over 550,000 distinct CDR3 sequences listed, about 30% were seen once. The sequenced sample was blood. Every receptor here comes from a woman of 80 years or more in good health. Both conserved end residues are part of each CDR3. A D gene is named only where the DNA matches it firmly. Where a row states a size, it is once, few, many or the class of an expanded clone; other rows omit it.

D gene	clone size	V gene	J gene	CDR3 protein	CDR3 DNA
TRBD2	many	TRBV7-6	TRBJ2-7	CASSTGSGGLTYEQYF	TGTGCCAGCAGCACTGGTAGCGGGGGTCTGACCTACGAGCAGTACTTC
TRBD1	many	TRBV5-1	TRBJ2-7	CASSTGQGEPLREQYF	TGCGCCAGCAGCACCGGACAGGGGGAACCTCTCCGGGAGCAGTACTTC
-	once	TRBV11-2	TRBJ2-7	CASSMRGGSDEQYF	TGTGCCAGCAGCATGAGGGGGGGCAGCGATGAGCAGTACTTC
-	many	TRBV18	TRBJ2-5	CASSPPEGVRETQYF	TGTGCCAGCTCACCACCGGAGGGGGTGCGGGAGACCCAGTACTTC
TRBD1	many	TRBV11-2	TRBJ1-1	CASSFQGQRGAEAFF	TGTGCCAGCAGCTTCCAGGGACAGCGAGGCGCTGAAGCTTTCTTT
TRBD1	many	TRBV5-1	TRBJ2-1	CASSSGTGGLYDEQFF	TGCGCCAGCAGCTCCGGGACAGGGGGGTTATATGATGAGCAGTTCTTC
-	-	TRBV7-6	TRBJ2-7	CASSLGANSYEQYF	TGTGCCAGCAGCTTAGGGGCCAACTCCTACGAGCAGTACTTC
TRBD1	few	TRBV2	TRBJ2-7	CASSPGGLPLYEQYF	TGTGCCAGCAGTCCAGGGGGTTTGCCACTCTACGAGCAGTACTTC
-	-	TRBV7-2	TRBJ2-7	CASAQQAFYEQYF	TGTGCTAGCGCGCAACAGGCATTCTACGAGCAGTACTTC
-	many	TRBV7-2	TRBJ1-2	CASSLGHGANYGYTF	TGTGCCAGCAGCCTAGGACACGGAGCTAACTATGGCTACACCTTC
TRBD1	many	TRBV6-1	TRBJ2-7	CASKQGAVSYEQYF	TGTGCCAGCAAACAGGGGGCGGTCAGCTACGAGCAGTACTTC
TRBD1	few	TRBV6-1	TRBJ1-2	CASSEALGGLHGYTF	TGTGCCAGCAGTGAAGCGCTAGGGGGCTTACATGGCTACACCTTC
TRBD2	-	TRBV6-2/TRBV6-3	TRBJ2-7	CASSEGLADEQYF	TGTGCCAGCAGTGAGGGACTAGCGGACGAGCAGTACTTC
-	many	TRBV12-3/TRBV12-4	TRBJ1-1	CASRNTEAFF	TGTGCCAGCAGGAATACTGAAGCTTTCTTT
TRBD1	few	TRBV30	TRBJ1-6	CAWSLGQVNSPLHF	TGTGCCTGGAGTCTGGGACAGGTTAATTCACCCCTCCACTTT
-	-	TRBV6-6	TRBJ1-2	CASSYGQGNYGYTF	TGTGCCAGCAGTTACGGGCAGGGCAACTATGGCTACACCTTC
-	-	TRBV5-4	TRBJ2-5	CASSLQADEQYF	TGTGCCAGCAGCCTACAGGCCGATGAGCAGTACTTC
-	few	TRBV3-1	TRBJ2-1	CASSQTTEQFF	TGTGCCAGCAGCCAGACTACCGAGCAGTTCTTC
-	many	TRBV5-6	TRBJ2-1	CASSLAAATTTYNEQFF	TGTGCCAGCAGCTTGGCCGCGGCTACCACCACCTACAATGAGCAGTTCTTC
-	-	TRBV6-2/TRBV6-3	TRBJ2-1	CASCPGGPYNEQFF	TGTGCCAGCTGCCCGGGGGGCCCCTACAATGAGCAGTTCTTC
-	-	TRBV20-1	TRBJ1-5	CSAQDPRSNQPQHF	TGCAGTGCTCAAGACCCCCGTAGCAATCAGCCCCAGCATTTT
-	-	TRBV20-1	TRBJ2-2	CSARDLQLGDTGELFF	TGCAGTGCTAGAGATCTTCAGCTAGGGGACACCGGGGAGCTGTTTTTT
-	many	TRBV5-1	TRBJ2-7	CASSPDSGSYEQYF	TGCGCCAGCAGCCCGGACAGTGGCTCCTACGAGCAGTACTTC
TRBD1	many	TRBV9	TRBJ2-7	CASSVLEQGSEQYF	TGTGCCAGCAGCGTATTGGAACAGGGGTCCGAGCAGTACTTC
TRBD1	-	TRBV20-1	TRBJ1-5	CSARRRGPGQPQHF	TGCAGTGCTAGACGCAGGGGGCCGGGTCAGCCCCAGCATTTT
TRBD1	few	TRBV7-9	TRBJ2-3	CASSSGQGFLADTQYF	TGTGCCAGCAGCTCTGGACAGGGTTTCTTGGCAGATACGCAGTATTTT
-	many	TRBV7-8	TRBJ1-1	CASSLEIRTKEAFF	TGTGCCAGCAGCTTAGAAATACGGACAAAAGAAGCTTTCTTT
TRBD1	many	TRBV28	TRBJ2-7	CASSRQGNTYEQYF	TGTGCCAGCAGTCGACAGGGGAACACCTACGAGCAGTACTTC
-	-	TRBV15	TRBJ1-5	CAASRERTVRQPQHF	TGTGCCGCCAGCAGAGAGCGGACAGTGCGCCAGCCCCAGCATTTT
-	many	TRBV6-5	TRBJ2-5	CASAREETQYF	TGTGCCAGCGCCAGGGAAGAGACCCAGTACTTC
TRBD1	many	TRBV19	TRBJ1-2	CASTLTGTGGGYTF	TGTGCCAGTACCCTTACCGGGACAGGTGGTGGCTACACCTTC
-	few	TRBV9	TRBJ2-5	CASSDSRTAQGTQYF	TGTGCCAGCAGCGACTCCCGGACGGCCCAAGGGACCCAGTACTTC
TRBD2	many	TRBV27	TRBJ2-7	CASSFTGGSGGADEQYF	TGTGCCAGCAGTTTCACCGGGGGTAGCGGGGGGGCCGACGAGCAGTACTTC
TRBD1	few	TRBV10-3	TRBJ1-2	CAISGTGAGDYGYTF	TGTGCCATCAGTGGGACAGGGGCAGGGGACTATGGCTACACCTTC
-	-	TRBV6-1	TRBJ1-2	CASSLLDSGITANYGYTF	TGTGCCAGCAGCCTTCTGGACTCAGGGATAACAGCTAACTATGGCTACACCTTC
-	many	TRBV4-1	TRBJ2-7	CASSWEQGLRNEQYF	TGCGCCAGCAGCTGGGAACAGGGACTTCGGAACGAGCAGTACTTC
-	many	TRBV20-1	TRBJ2-3	CSARFGGTDTQYF	TGCAGTGCTAGATTCGGGGGCACAGATACGCAGTATTTT
TRBD1	many	TRBV12-3/TRBV12-4	TRBJ2-7	CASSQGDEQYF	TGTGCCAGCAGCCAGGGGGACGAACAGTACTTC
-	many	TRBV29-1	TRBJ2-7	CSVGGQGPHEQYF	TGCAGCGTTGGAGGGCAGGGCCCCCACGAGCAGTACTTC
-	-	TRBV30	TRBJ1-2	CAWNKGEDYGYTF	TGTGCCTGGAATAAGGGAGAAGACTATGGCTACACCTTC
-	many	TRBV3-1	TRBJ2-5	CASSQGRAEQETQYF	TGTGCCAGCAGCCAAGGCAGGGCGGAGCAAGAGACCCAGTACTTC
-	-	TRBV2	TRBJ2-7	CASSEAQGVNEQYF	TGTGCCAGCAGTGAAGCGCAAGGGGTCAATGAGCAGTACTTC
TRBD2	-	TRBV7-2	TRBJ2-2	CASSPLAGDVTGELFF	TGTGCCAGCAGCCCACTAGCGGGGGATGTCACCGGGGAGCTGTTTTTT
TRBD1	-	TRBV24-1	TRBJ2-1	CATSDPRTGDNEQFF	TGTGCCACCAGTGATCCTCGGACAGGGGACAATGAGCAGTTCTTC
-	-	TRBV28	TRBJ2-1	CASGTGRRETQFF	TGTGCCAGCGGGACCGGGCGCAGAGAGACCCAGTTCTTC
TRBD1	-	TRBV28	TRBJ1-2	CASSFPPGTGGGYTF	TGTGCCAGCAGTTTTCCTCCCGGAACAGGGGGTGGCTACACCTTC
TRBD1	many	TRBV6-4	TRBJ1-2	CASSDLDRQRGYTF	TGTGCCAGCAGTGACTTGGACAGGCAACGTGGCTACACCTTC
-	-	TRBV29-1	TRBJ1-1	CSVETDRNTEAFF	TGCAGCGTTGAAACAGACCGAAACACTGAAGCTTTCTTT
-	-	TRBV2	TRBJ1-4	CASKGSSNEKPFF	TGTGCCAGCAAGGGCAGCTCTAATGAAAAACCGTTTTTT
-	-	TRBV5-1	TRBJ1-4	CASSLDSGKEKLFF	TGCGCCAGCAGCTTGGACAGCGGGAAAGAAAAACTGTTTTTT
TRBD1	many	TRBV20-1	TRBJ2-7	CSARGQGRNEQYF	TGCAGTGCTAGAGGACAGGGACGGAACGAGCAGTACTTC
-	many	TRBV6-2/TRBV6-3	TRBJ1-2	CASSYSQNYGYTF	TGTGCCAGCAGTTACTCCCAGAACTATGGCTACACCTTC
-	-	TRBV28	TRBJ2-1	CASTKGNEQFF	TGTGCCAGTACTAAGGGGAATGAGCAGTTCTTC
-	many	TRBV5-1	TRBJ1-2	CASSPDRNNYGYTF	TGCGCCAGCAGCCCCGACAGAAACAACTATGGCTACACCTTC
TRBD1	-	TRBV28	TRBJ1-2	CASSLRQGRYGYGYTF	TGTGCCAGCAGTCTTCGACAGGGGAGATATGGGTATGGCTACACCTTC
-	few	TRBV11-2	TRBJ2-1	CASSLLFNEQFF	TGTGCCAGCAGCCTTCTGTTTAATGAGCAGTTCTTC